One sample yielded the 4 T cell receptor beta chains listed below, sequenced in a study of regulatory T cells in long-lasting Graves disease. Through Arm-PCR of CDR3 regions and iRepertoire HTBI primers, TCR beta libraries were built. TCRdb used MiXCR to reprocess the multiplex PCR reads, holding one entry per CDR3 protein. Of about 430,000 distinct CDR3 sequences detected, 21% appear once; the ten largest clones hold 14%. Time point here: persistent/refractory GD, antithyroid drugs over 5 years with positive TRAb. Preparation of the TCR library used RNA extracted from PBMCs. The source material was peripheral blood mononuclear cells (PBMCs), sampled when the disease was refractory, from a patient treated with antithyroid drugs. These receptors all stem from a female donor with Graves disease.

This clonotype has at least ten counts. The chain recombines TRBV2 with TRBJ2-1; D is tentatively TRBD1 or TRBD2 (5 bases each). This CDR3 region has 16 residues. Per germline, CDR1 SNHLY and CDR2 FYNNEI. The germline V and J ends were trimmed by 3 bases and 9 bases, with 21 bases remaining between them. The DNA for the CDR3 is TGTGCCAGCAGTGAGCAGGGACGCCGGCACTCGGGTGAGCAGTTCTTC. Its translation is CASSEQGRRHSGEQFF.

The CDR3 DNA reads TGTGCCAGCAGCCAACGAGGGGGAGGGCCGGCAGATACGCAGTATTTT. As protein: CASSQRGGGPADTQYF. V usage is TRBV11-3 and J usage is TRBJ2-3, with D possibly TRBD2 on 7 matching bases. The V gene's germline CDR1 is SGHNT and CDR2 YENEEA. Trimming pared 5 bases from V and 4 bases from J, leaving 19 bases between. The CDR3 loop spans 16 amino acids.

This clonotype has a count of ten or more. This chain links TRBV30 with TRBJ2-2; D is undetermined. CDR3 length equals 13 residues. Germline V gene lookup returns CDR1 GTSNPN and CDR2 SVGIG (reference sequence). Trimming shortened V by 0 bases and J by 4 bases, and 6 bases separated the two germline ends. Here the CDR3 DNA reads TGTGCCTGGAGTGTACCGACCACCGGGGAGCTGTTTTTT. This translates into CAWSVPTTGELFF.

Comment on this clonotype: A read error is likely, as this CDR3 ends without the conserved phenylalanine or tryptophan. The V and J genes are TRBV5-6 and TRBJ2-7; possibly TRBD1 for D (6 bases). The CDR3 has 14 amino acids. Germline assignment: CDR1 SGHDT and CDR2 YYEEEE. V shed 1 base and J shed 2 bases, with 10 bases lying between them. The CDR3 nucleotides read TGTGCCAGCAGCTTGCGACAGGTAACCTACGAGCAGTACCTC. Translated, it gives CASSLRQVTYEQYL.